This T cell receptor (beta chain) was sequenced during a study of T cells after yellow fever vaccination. Study details: Where fractions had low cell numbers, libraries were prepared from them with the SMART-Seq v4 Ultra Low Input RNA kit.

V was pared by 5 bases and J by 0 bases, with 10 bases between. CDR1 and CDR2 from the germline V gene are SGHRS and YFSETQ. There are 14 residues in the CDR3. Study-wide results and caveats: A faster peak, day 5 versus 15, was reached by the weaker secondary response.

TCRdb redid the calling of the 5' RACE reads with MiXCR, one entry per CDR3 protein. This table holds over 110,000 distinct CDR3 sequences, roughly 8% found once. This clonotype was seen many times. What it binds is unknown. The receptor was isolated from a man aged 30 to 39 who received the YFV17D yellow fever vaccine. Sample: CD4+ T cells sorted from PBMCs, taken 5 days after the yellow fever booster vaccination. The chain couples TRBV5-1 to TRBJ2-3; D is perhaps TRBD1 or TRBD2 (5 bases each). This CDR3 reads CASREGLSTDTQYF. The CDR3 coding sequence is TGCGCCAGCAGAGAGGGGCTAAGCACAGATACGCAGTATTTT.